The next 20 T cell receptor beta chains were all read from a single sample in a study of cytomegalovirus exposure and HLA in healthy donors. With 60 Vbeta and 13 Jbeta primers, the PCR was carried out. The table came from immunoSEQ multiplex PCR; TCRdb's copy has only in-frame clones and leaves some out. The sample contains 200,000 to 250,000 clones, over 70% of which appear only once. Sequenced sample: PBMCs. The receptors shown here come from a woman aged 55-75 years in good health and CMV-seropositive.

As DNA, the CDR3 is TGTGCCAGCGGGGGACAGTACAATGAGCAGTTCTTC. Encoded protein: CASGGQYNEQFF. The V call is TRBV9, the J call TRBJ2-1; TRBD1 matches at 7 bases. The CDR3 consists of 12 residues. The junction had 2 bases not matched to a gene; V was cut back by 7 bases and J by 4 bases. Germline CDR1 is SGDLS and CDR2 is YYNGEE.

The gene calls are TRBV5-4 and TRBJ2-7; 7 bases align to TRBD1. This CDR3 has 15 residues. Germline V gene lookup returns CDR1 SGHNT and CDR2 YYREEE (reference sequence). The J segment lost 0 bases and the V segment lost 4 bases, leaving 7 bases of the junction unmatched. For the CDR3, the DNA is TGTGCCAGCAGCCCCGGGACAGCGACCTCCTACGAGCAGTACTTC. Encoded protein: CASSPGTATSYEQYF.

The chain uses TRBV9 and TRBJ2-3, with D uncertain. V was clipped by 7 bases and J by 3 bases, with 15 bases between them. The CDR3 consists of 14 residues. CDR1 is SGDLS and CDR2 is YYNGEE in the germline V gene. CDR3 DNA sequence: TGTGCCAGCGGCGACCGGGTCCAAACAGATACGCAGTATTTT. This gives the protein CASGDRVQTDTQYF.

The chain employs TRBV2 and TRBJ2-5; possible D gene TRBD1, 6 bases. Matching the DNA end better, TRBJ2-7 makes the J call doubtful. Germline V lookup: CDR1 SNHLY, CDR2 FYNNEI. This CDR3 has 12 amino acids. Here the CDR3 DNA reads TGTGCCAGCAGTGAAATAGGGGGCGAGCAGTACTTC. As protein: CASSEIGGEQYF.

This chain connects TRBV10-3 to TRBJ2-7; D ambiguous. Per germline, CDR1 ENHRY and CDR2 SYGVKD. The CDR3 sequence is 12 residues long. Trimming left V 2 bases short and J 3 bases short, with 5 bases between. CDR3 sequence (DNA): TGTGCCATCAGTGAGGTATACTACGAGCAGTACTTC. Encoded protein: CAISEVYYEQYF.

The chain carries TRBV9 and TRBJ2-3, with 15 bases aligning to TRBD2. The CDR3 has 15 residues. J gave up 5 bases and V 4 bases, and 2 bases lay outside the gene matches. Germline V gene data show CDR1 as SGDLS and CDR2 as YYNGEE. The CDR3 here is CASSSGLAGGDTQYF. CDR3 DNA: TGTGCCAGCAGCTCGGGACTAGCGGGGGGAGATACGCAGTATTTT.

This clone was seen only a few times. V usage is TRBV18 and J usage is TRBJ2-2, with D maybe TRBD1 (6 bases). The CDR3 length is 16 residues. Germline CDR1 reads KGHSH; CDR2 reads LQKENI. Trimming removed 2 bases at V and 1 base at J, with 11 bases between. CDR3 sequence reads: CASSPIAQGNTGELFF. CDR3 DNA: TGTGCCAGCTCACCAATCGCACAGGGGAACACCGGGGAGCTGTTTTTT.

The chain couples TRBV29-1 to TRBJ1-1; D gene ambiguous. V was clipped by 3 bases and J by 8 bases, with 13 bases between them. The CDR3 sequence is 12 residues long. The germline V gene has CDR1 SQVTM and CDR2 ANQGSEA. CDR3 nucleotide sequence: TGCAGCGTTGACAGTTTGTCTGCCGAAGCTTTCTTT. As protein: CSVDSLSAEAFF.

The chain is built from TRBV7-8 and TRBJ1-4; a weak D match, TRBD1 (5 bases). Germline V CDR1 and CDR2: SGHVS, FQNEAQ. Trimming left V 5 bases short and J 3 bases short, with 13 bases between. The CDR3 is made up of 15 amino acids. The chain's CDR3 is CASSPWGGSNEKLFF. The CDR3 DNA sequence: TGTGCCAGCAGCCCGTGGGGGGGATCTAATGAAAAACTGTTTTTT. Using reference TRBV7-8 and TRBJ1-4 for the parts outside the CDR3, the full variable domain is GAGVSQSPRYKVAKRGQDVALRCDPISGHVSLFWYQQALGQGPEFLTYFQNEAQLDKSGLPSDRFFAERPEGSVSTLKIQRTQQEDSAVYLCASSPWGGSNEKLFFGSGTQLSVL.

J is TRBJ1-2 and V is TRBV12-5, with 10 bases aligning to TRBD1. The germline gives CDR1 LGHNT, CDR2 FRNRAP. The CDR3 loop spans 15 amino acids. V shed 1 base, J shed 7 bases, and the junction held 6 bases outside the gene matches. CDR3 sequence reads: CASGLETGTGAGYTF. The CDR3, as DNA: TGTGCTAGTGGTTTGGAGACCGGGACAGGGGCTGGCTACACCTTC.

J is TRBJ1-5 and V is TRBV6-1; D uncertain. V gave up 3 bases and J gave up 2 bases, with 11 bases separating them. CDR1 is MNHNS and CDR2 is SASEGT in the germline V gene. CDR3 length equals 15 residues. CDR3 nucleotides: TGTGCCAGCAGTGATGCGTTGCAGGGCAATCAGCCCCAGCATTTT. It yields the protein CASSDALQGNQPQHF.

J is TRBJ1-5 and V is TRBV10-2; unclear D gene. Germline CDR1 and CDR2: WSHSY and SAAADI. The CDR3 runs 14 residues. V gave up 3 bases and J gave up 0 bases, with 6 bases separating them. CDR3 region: CASSDVYSNQPQHF. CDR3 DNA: TGCGCCAGCAGTGACGTTTATAGCAATCAGCCCCAGCATTTT.

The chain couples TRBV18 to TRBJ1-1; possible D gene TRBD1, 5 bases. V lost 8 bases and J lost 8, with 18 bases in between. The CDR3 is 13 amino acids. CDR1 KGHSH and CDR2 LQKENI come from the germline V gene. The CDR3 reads CASPQQDKTEAFF. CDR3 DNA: TGTGCCAGCCCACAACAGGACAAAACCGAAGCTTTCTTT. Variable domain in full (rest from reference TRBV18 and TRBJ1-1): NAGVMQNPRHLVRRRGQEARLRCSPMKGHSHVYWYRQLPEEGLKFMVYLQKENIIDESGMPKERFSAEFPKEGPSILRIQQVVRGDSAAYFCASPQQDKTEAFFGQGTRLTVV.

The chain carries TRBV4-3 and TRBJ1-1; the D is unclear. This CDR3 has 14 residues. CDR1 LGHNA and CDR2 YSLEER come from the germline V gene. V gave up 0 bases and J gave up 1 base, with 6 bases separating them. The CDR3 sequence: CASSQDRGNTEAFF. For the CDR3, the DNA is TGCGCCAGCAGCCAAGATCGGGGGAACACTGAAGCTTTCTTT.

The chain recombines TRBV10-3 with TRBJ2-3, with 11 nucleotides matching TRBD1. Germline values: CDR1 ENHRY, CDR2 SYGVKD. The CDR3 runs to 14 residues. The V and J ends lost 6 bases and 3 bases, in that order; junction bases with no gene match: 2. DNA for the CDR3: TGTGCCATCAGGGACAGGGGGCTTACAGATACGCAGTATTTT. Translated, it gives CAIRDRGLTDTQYF.

CDR3: CASSVPGQGTGYGYTF. In DNA, the CDR3 is TGTGCCAGTAGCGTCCCGGGACAGGGGACGGGCTATGGCTACACCTTC. J is TRBJ1-2 and V is TRBV19, with 10 bases fitting TRBD1. V was clipped by 6 bases and J by 4 bases; unmatched bases: 11. The CDR3 extends over 16 amino acids. Per the germline V gene, CDR1 is LNHDA and CDR2 is SQIVND (reference sequence).

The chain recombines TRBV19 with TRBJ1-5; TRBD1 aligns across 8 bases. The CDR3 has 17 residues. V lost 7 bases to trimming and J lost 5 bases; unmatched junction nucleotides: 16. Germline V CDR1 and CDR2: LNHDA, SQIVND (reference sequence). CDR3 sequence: CASTIGTGGRLDQPQHF. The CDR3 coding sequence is TGTGCCAGTACCATCGGGACAGGAGGTCGACTCGATCAGCCCCAGCATTTT.

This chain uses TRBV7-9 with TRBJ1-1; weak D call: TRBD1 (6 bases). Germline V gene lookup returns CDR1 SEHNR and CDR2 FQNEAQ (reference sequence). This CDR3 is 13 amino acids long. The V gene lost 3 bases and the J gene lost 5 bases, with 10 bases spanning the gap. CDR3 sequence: CASSFTQGTEAFF. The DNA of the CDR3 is TGTGCCAGCAGCTTTACTCAGGGGACTGAAGCTTTCTTT. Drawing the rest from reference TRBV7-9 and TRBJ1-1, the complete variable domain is DTGVSQNPRHKITKRGQNVTFRCDPISEHNRLYWYRQTLGQGPEFLTYFQNEAQLEKSRLLSDRFSAERPKGSFSTLEIQRTEQGDSAMYLCASSFTQGTEAFFGQGTRLTVV.

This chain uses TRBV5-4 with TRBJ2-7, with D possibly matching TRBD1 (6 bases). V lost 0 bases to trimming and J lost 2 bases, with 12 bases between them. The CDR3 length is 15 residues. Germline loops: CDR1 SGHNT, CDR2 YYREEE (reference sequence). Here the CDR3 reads CASSLGDKPPYEQYF. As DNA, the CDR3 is TGTGCCAGCAGCTTGGGGGACAAACCGCCCTACGAGCAGTACTTC.

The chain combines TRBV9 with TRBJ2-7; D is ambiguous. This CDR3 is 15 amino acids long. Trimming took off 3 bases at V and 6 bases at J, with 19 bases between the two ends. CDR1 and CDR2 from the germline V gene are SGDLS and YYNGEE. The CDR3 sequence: CASSASTDSGAEQYF. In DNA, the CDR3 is TGTGCCAGCAGCGCCTCGACTGATTCTGGCGCCGAGCAGTACTTC.